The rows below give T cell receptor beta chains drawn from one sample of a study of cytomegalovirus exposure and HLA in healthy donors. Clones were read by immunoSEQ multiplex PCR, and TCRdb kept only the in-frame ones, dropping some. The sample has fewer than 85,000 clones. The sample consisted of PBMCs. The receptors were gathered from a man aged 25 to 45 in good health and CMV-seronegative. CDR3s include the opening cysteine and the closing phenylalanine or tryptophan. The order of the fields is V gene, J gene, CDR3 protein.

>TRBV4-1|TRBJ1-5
CASSPYTTTGAGQPQHF
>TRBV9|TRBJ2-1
CASSTGGSSYNEQFF
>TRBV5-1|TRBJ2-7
CASSPSGSSYEQYF
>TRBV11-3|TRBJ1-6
CASSLGQGENSPLHF
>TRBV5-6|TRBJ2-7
CASSLDRVSEQYF
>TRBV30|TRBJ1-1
CAWREGTEAFF
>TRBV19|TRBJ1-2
CASSIRRLERGYTF
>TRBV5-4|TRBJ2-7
CASSLSPSGSYEQYF
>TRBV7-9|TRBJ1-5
CASRGIGANQPQHF
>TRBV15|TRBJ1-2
CATSRDLEGSGGYTF
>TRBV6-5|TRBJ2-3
CASNQRLAGTQYF
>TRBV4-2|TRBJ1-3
CASSSAGISGNTIYF
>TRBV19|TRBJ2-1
CASRAFGQGSYNEQFF
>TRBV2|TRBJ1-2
CASFGGPISNYGYTF
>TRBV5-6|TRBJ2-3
CASSLEGLAGGGDTQYF
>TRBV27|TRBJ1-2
CASSLYPQGGGYTF
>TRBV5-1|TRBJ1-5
CASSSTGNTDQPQHF
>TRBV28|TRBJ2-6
CASSRLTGQGRSGANVLTF
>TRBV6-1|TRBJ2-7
CASSPSGLAVYEQYF
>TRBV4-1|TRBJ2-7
CASSQDWAGGKQYF
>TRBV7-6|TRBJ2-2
CASSFRDRGTGELFF
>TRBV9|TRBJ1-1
CASSVGAGNEAFF
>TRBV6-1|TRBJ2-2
CASSRTGGTGELFF
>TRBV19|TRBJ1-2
CASTLTAQGRGYTF
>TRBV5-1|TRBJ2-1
CASSTGTGGKNEQFF
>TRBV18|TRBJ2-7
CASSTGGYNEQYF
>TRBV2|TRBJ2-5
CASSFTWQETQYF
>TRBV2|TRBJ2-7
CASSELAFTYEQYF
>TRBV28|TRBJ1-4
CASKIGGQGELFF